What follows are 23 T cell receptor beta chains derived from one specimen sequenced in a study of shared clonotypes between healthy human individuals. Assay: immunoSEQ multiplex PCR; the TCRdb copy retains only in-frame clones and omits some. Among around 1.6 million clones listed, approximately 98% were seen once. Material: naive CD4+ T cells sorted from blood. Noted subset: CD45RA+ positively selected. These receptors were obtained from a man aged 25 to 40 in good health.

This rearrangement joins TRBV6-1 to TRBJ2-7, with D possibly matching TRBD1 (6 bases). The V end lost 4 bases, the J end lost 2 bases, and 15 bases lay between the germline ends. This CDR3 is built from 15 residues. CDR1 MNHNS and CDR2 SASEGT come from the germline V gene. The CDR3 spells CASSVGGPAPYEQYF. The CDR3, as DNA: TGTGCCAGCAGTGTAGGGGGACCAGCACCCTACGAGCAGTACTTC.

The rearrangement links TRBV11-2 to TRBJ2-7, with D perhaps matching TRBD1 (6 bases). Germline loops: CDR1 SGHAT, CDR2 FQNNGV. The CDR3 extends over 14 amino acids. V lost 5 bases to trimming and J lost 3 bases, with 14 bases between them. CDR3 coding DNA: TGTGCCAGCAGCCTCCTGAGGGGGATCTACGAGCAGTACTTC. Translated, it gives CASSLLRGIYEQYF.

The chain carries TRBV6-6 and TRBJ1-1; D is possibly TRBD1 (5 bases). This CDR3 contains 13 residues. Germline V gene data show CDR1 as MNHNY and CDR2 as SVGAGI (reference sequence). V was shortened by 6 bases and J by 5 bases, with 13 bases between the two germline ends. The chain's CDR3 is CASSRDGSTEAFF. The CDR3 DNA sequence: TGTGCCAGCAGCCGGGACGGGTCTACTGAAGCTTTCTTT.

Turning to this clone: Additional DNA sequences in this sample encode the identical CDR3. This chain connects TRBV9 to TRBJ2-1; D call uncertain. The CDR3 loop spans 13 amino acids. With 0 bases removed from V and 6 bases from J, the gap between germline ends came to 7 bases. Germline V gives CDR1 SGDLS, CDR2 YYNGEE. The DNA for the CDR3 is TGTGCCAGCAGCGTAGTACTCGGCAATGAGCAGTTCTTC. Translating it yields CASSVVLGNEQFF.

The chain links TRBV11-2 to TRBJ2-1; a weak D match, TRBD1 (6 bases). Germline V CDR1 and CDR2: SGHAT, FQNNGV. There are 15 residues in the CDR3. The V and J ends lost 5 bases and 12 bases respectively, with 23 bases between them. CDR3 DNA: TGTGCCAGCAGCCGCCTTGGACAGACCCTACGGGGGCAGTTCTTC. Encoded protein: CASSRLGQTLRGQFF.

This clone was recorded only once. The V call is TRBV6-5, the J call TRBJ2-3, with TRBD2 identical over 7 bases. Losses at the gene ends were 8 bases for V and 2 bases for J; bases not matched to a gene: 10. The germline V gene has CDR1 MNHEY and CDR2 SVGAGI. This CDR3 has 15 residues. CDR3 residues: CASGGGRGYTDTQYF. CDR3 DNA: TGTGCCAGCGGGGGAGGGCGGGGGTACACAGATACGCAGTATTTT.

The V call is TRBV6-5, the J call TRBJ2-1, with TRBD1 matching 7 bases. Looked up from germline, CDR1 is MNHEY and CDR2 is SVGAGI. This CDR3 spans 14 amino acids. With V trimmed by 6 bases and J by 7 bases, 9 bases remained unmatched. The CDR3 DNA reads TGTGCCAGCAGAAAGGACAGGAAAAGAAATGAGCAGTTCTTC. Protein: CASRKDRKRNEQFF.

This clone has a handful of counts. V gene TRBV9 combines with J gene TRBJ2-1; D not certain. The germline gives CDR1 SGDLS, CDR2 YYNGEE. V lost 3 bases and J lost 1, with 2 bases in between. The length of the CDR3 is 12 residues. The CDR3 sequence is CASSASYNEQFF. The CDR3, as DNA: TGTGCCAGCAGCGCATCCTACAATGAGCAGTTCTTC. The full variable domain, with the rest looked up from reference TRBV9 and TRBJ2-1, is DSGVTQTPKHLITATGQRVTLRCSPRSGDLSVYWYQQSLDQGLQFLIQYYNGEERAKGNILERFSAQQFPDLHSELNLSSLELGDSALYFCASSASYNEQFFGPGTRLTVL.

About this clone itself: The sample carries other DNA sequences with the same CDR3. This sequence joins TRBV19 and TRBJ2-5, with TRBD2 identical over 10 bases. Looked up from germline, CDR1 is LNHDA and CDR2 is SQIVND (reference sequence). With V trimmed by 3 bases and J by 4 bases, 5 bases remained unmatched. CDR3 length: 15 amino acids. The CDR3 protein is CASSIIAGGLETQYF. The CDR3 nucleotides read TGTGCCAGTAGTATCATAGCGGGAGGCCTAGAGACCCAGTACTTC. Drawing the rest from reference TRBV19 and TRBJ2-5, the complete variable domain is DGGITQSPKYLFRKEGQNVTLSCEQNLNHDAMYWYRQDPGQGLRLIYYSQIVNDFQKGDIAEGYSVSREKKESFPLTVTSAQKNPTAFYLCASSIIAGGLETQYFGPGTRLLVL.

This chain links TRBV2 with TRBJ2-5; 7 nucleotides match TRBD1. The CDR3 is 11 amino acids. V dropped 8 bases and J dropped 13; count of bases not matched to a gene: 10. Germline lookup yields CDR1 SNHLY and CDR2 FYNNEI. This chain's CDR3 is CASRTTGYRYF. In nucleotides, the CDR3 is TGTGCCAGCCGTACGACAGGGTATCGGTACTTC.

The chain employs TRBV5-5 and TRBJ1-5; perhaps TRBD1 as D (6 bases). Trimming left V 4 bases short and J 0 bases short, with 14 bases between. CDR1 and CDR2 (germline): SGHKS, YYEKEE (reference sequence). The CDR3 covers 16 residues. The CDR3 here is CASSRTGPPSNQPQHF. CDR3 nucleotides: TGTGCCAGCAGCCGAACAGGGCCTCCTAGCAATCAGCCCCAGCATTTT.

CDR3 nucleotides: TGTGCCACCAGCAGAGCTGCTGCCAACACTGAAGCTTTCTTT. Protein: CATSRAAANTEAFF. This sequence joins TRBV15 and TRBJ1-1; D is unresolved. This CDR3 comprises 14 residues. Germline V gene data show CDR1 as LNHNV and CDR2 as YYDKDF (reference sequence). V was pared by 1 base and J by 2 bases, with 8 bases between.

CDR3 coding DNA: TGTGCCACCAGCAGAGATCTGGGTACCGGGGAGCTGTTTTTT. Translating gives CATSRDLGTGELFF. The genes are TRBV15 and TRBJ2-2, with no clear D. V dropped 0 bases and J dropped 5 bases, with 7 bases sitting between them. Per germline, CDR1 LNHNV and CDR2 YYDKDF (reference sequence). The CDR3 runs 14 residues.

V and J are TRBV5-6 and TRBJ1-1; a possible D gene is TRBD1 (6 bases). Germline V gene data show CDR1 as SGHDT and CDR2 as YYEEEE. Trimming shortened V by 2 bases and J by 1 base, and 6 bases separated the two germline ends. The CDR3 sequence is 13 residues long. In DNA form, the CDR3 reads TGTGCCAGCAGCTTCAGGGGGAACACTGAAGCTTTCTTT. It yields the protein CASSFRGNTEAFF. The full variable domain, with the rest looked up from reference TRBV5-6 and TRBJ1-1, is DAGVTQSPTHLIKTRGQQVTLRCSPKSGHDTVSWYQQALGQGPQFIFQYYEEEERQRGNFPDRFSGHQFPNYSSELNVNALLLGDSALYLCASSFRGNTEAFFGQGTRLTVV.

This clone showed up just once. At the DNA level, this CDR3 is encoded by other sequences in the same sample as well. The chain recombines TRBV7-6 with TRBJ1-5; tentative D call: TRBD1 (5 bases). Germline CDR1 and CDR2: SGHVS and FNYEAQ. The CDR3 covers 13 residues. The V end lost 0 bases, the J end lost 5 bases, and 5 bases lay between the germline ends. This chain's CDR3 is CASSLAGDQPQHF. The DNA for the CDR3 is TGTGCCAGCAGCTTAGCGGGGGATCAGCCCCAGCATTTT. The variable domain in full, with the rest retrieved from reference TRBV7-6 and TRBJ1-5, is GAGVSQSPRYKVTKRGQDVALRCDPISGHVSLYWYRQALGQGPEFLTYFNYEAQQDKSGLPNDRFSAERPEGSISTLTIQRTEQRDSAMYRCASSLAGDQPQHFGDGTRLSIL.

The chain uses TRBV7-2 and TRBJ2-3; weak D call: TRBD2 (6 bases). Germline V gene lookup returns CDR1 SGHTA and CDR2 FQGNSA. The CDR3 spans 13 residues. Trimming cost V 1 base and J 5 bases, with 7 bases left between them. CDR3 amino acids: CASSLERVDTQYF. In DNA, the CDR3 is TGTGCCAGCAGCTTAGAGCGGGTAGATACGCAGTATTTT.

The chain links TRBV4-3 to TRBJ2-2; no clear D gene. The CDR3 spans 15 residues. Looked up from germline, CDR1 is LGHNA and CDR2 is YSLEER. V shed 2 bases and J shed 3 bases, with 10 bases lying between them. The CDR3 nucleotides read TGCGCCAGCAGCCAATTCAGGTTGGACACCGGGGAGCTGTTTTTT. As protein: CASSQFRLDTGELFF.

The rearrangement uses TRBV6-1 and TRBJ1-2, with TRBD1 matching over 8 bases. Germline V gene data show CDR1 as MNHNS and CDR2 as SASEGT. Unmatched junction bases numbered 12, after V lost 1 base and J lost 5 bases. The CDR3 runs 17 residues. The CDR3 DNA follows: TGTGCCAGCAGTGAAGACCAATACAGGGGGTACTTATATGGCTACACCTTC. This codes for CASSEDQYRGYLYGYTF.

This chain uses TRBV19 with TRBJ1-1, with 9 bases aligning to TRBD1. Germline assignment: CDR1 LNHDA and CDR2 SQIVND (reference sequence). The CDR3 sequence is 14 residues long. Losses at the gene ends were 6 bases for V and 4 bases for J; bases not matched to a gene: 6. The CDR3 spells CASRQQGASTEAFF. The DNA of the CDR3 is TGTGCCAGTAGGCAACAGGGGGCGAGCACTGAAGCTTTCTTT.

The V and J genes are TRBV27 and TRBJ1-5; tentatively, D is TRBD1 (5 bases). Trimming pared 3 bases from V and 1 base from J, leaving 13 bases between. The CDR3 runs 16 residues. Germline V gene lookup returns CDR1 MNHEY and CDR2 SMNVEV (reference sequence). CDR3 nucleotides: TGTGCCAGCAGTTTCCGGGCCCCAGGGAGCAATCAGCCCCAGCATTTT. Its protein product is CASSFRAPGSNQPQHF.

The J gene is TRBJ2-3, the V gene TRBV10-3; weak D call: TRBD2 (5 bases). The CDR3 has 14 residues. V was cut by 10 bases and J by 0 bases, with 14 bases left in between. Looked up from germline, CDR1 is ENHRY and CDR2 is SYGVKD. CDR3 sequence (DNA): TGTGCCACAACGAGCGGTACTAGCACAGATACGCAGTATTTT. It is translated as CATTSGTSTDTQYF.

The chain couples TRBV6-1 to TRBJ1-4, with 8 bases lining up with TRBD1. The J segment lost 8 bases and the V segment lost 1 base, leaving 12 bases of the junction unmatched. Germline V gene data show CDR1 as MNHNS and CDR2 as SASEGT. CDR3 length: 17 amino acids. CDR3 bases: TGTGCCAGCAGTGAAGAGAGATTAAAGACAGGGGTCGAAAAACTGTTTTTT. It encodes CASSEERLKTGVEKLFF.

This chain's CDR3 is CAISPGTIVSSVVTDTQYF. In nucleotides, the CDR3 is TGTGCCATCAGCCCCGGGACTATTGTCTCCTCTGTTGTCACAGATACGCAGTATTTT. The V and J genes are TRBV10-3 and TRBJ2-3; the match to TRBD2 covers 7 bases. The CDR3 runs to 19 residues. Germline assignment: CDR1 ENHRY and CDR2 SYGVKD. J gave up 2 bases and V 6 bases, and 20 bases lay outside the gene matches.